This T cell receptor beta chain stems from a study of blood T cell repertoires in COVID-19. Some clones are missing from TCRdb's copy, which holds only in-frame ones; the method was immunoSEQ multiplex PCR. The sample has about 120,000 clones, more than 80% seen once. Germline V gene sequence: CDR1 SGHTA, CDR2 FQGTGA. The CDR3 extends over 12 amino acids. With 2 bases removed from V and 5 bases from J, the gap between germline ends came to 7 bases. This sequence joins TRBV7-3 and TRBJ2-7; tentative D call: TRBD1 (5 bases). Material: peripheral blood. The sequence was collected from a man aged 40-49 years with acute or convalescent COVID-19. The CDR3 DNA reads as TGTGCCAGCAGCTTAGACAGCCACGAGCAGTACTTC. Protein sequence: CASSLDSHEQYF.